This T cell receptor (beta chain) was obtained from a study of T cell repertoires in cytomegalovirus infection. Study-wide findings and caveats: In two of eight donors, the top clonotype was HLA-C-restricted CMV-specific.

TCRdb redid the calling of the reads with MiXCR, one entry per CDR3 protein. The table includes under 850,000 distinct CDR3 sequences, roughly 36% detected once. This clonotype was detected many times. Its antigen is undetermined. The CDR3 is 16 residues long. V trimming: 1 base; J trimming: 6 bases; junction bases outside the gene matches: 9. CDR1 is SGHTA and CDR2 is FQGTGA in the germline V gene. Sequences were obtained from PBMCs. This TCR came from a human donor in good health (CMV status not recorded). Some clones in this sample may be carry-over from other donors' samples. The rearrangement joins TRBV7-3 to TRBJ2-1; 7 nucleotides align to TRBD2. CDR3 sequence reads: CASSLNPAGRSNEQFF. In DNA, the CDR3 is TGTGCCAGCAGCTTAAACCCAGCGGGGAGGAGCAATGAGCAGTTCTTC.